One and the same sample provided the 17 T cell receptor beta chains below, sequenced in a study of T cells after yellow fever vaccination. TCRdb itself ran the 5' RACE reads through MiXCR, one entry per CDR3 protein. Counted here are about 150,000 distinct CDR3 sequences, about 6% occurring once; the ten biggest clones make up 2.9%. Sequenced here: CD4+ T cells sorted from PBMCs, sampled on the day of the first yellow fever vaccination. These receptors originate from a man between 18 and 35 years old who received the YFV17D yellow fever vaccine.

In this sample, this clonotype turned up once. The junction departs from the called germline gene at one end, perhaps through a read error. The chain carries TRBV15 and TRBJ2-7; a possible D gene is TRBD1 (6 bases). Per the germline V gene, CDR1 is LNHNV and CDR2 is YYDKDF (reference sequence). The CDR3 runs to 14 residues. The CDR3 is CATSRAGQSYKQYF. The CDR3 DNA follows: TGTGCCACCAGCAGAGCAGGACAGTCCTACAAGCAGTACTTC.

This clonotype occurred a few times. J is TRBJ2-6 and V is TRBV5-1, with D hard to call. V gave up 7 bases and J gave up 0 bases, with 14 bases separating them. In germline, CDR1 is SGHRS, CDR2 YFSETQ. The CDR3 covers 16 residues. In DNA form, the CDR3 reads TGCGCCAGCGCCGTGGGTGCGAGCTCTGGGGCCAACGTCCTGACTTTC. Its translation: CASAVGASSGANVLTF.

This clonotype showed up many times. The V and J genes are TRBV7-3 and TRBJ2-3; maybe TRBD1 (5 bases). Germline values: CDR1 SGHTA, CDR2 FQGTGA. This CDR3 spans 15 amino acids. With 3 bases removed from V and 6 bases from J, the gap between germline ends came to 16 bases. The CDR3 spells CASSFRPAGIDTQYF. In DNA, the CDR3 is TGTGCCAGCAGCTTCCGGCCTGCAGGGATCGATACGCAGTATTTT.

This clonotype was counted ten times or more. The chain joins TRBV29-1 to TRBJ2-3; TRBD2 matches at 7 bases. V lost 7 bases to trimming and J lost 6 bases; unmatched junction nucleotides: 16. The CDR3 runs 15 residues. Germline V gene data show CDR1 as SQVTM and CDR2 as ANQGSEA. For the CDR3, the DNA is TGCAGCGCCAGTCGCGGGGGATACGTTTTGGATACGCAGTATTTT. Amino acid sequence: CSASRGGYVLDTQYF.

This clonotype was recorded at least ten times. The chain employs TRBV20-1 and TRBJ2-3; 11 bases match TRBD2. The germline V gene has CDR1 DFQATT and CDR2 SNEGSKA (reference sequence). Trimming at V came to 6 bases and at J to 2 bases, leaving 10 bases not matched to a gene. The CDR3 runs 16 residues. CDR3 in DNA: TGCAGTGCAATGGAATCTAGCGGGGGGACCACAGATACGCAGTATTTT. Its protein is CSAMESSGGTTDTQYF.

V and J are TRBV5-1 and TRBJ1-1; TRBD1 aligns across 7 bases. The CDR3 loop spans 16 amino acids. V was clipped by 4 bases and J by 1 base; unmatched bases: 10. Germline loops: CDR1 SGHRS, CDR2 YFSETQ. CDR3 coding DNA: TGCGCCAGCAGCGCCCTCAGGGGGGGAGCGAACACTGAAGCTTTCTTT. Translation: CASSALRGGANTEAFF.

Comment on this clonotype: A much larger clone is a single base away; this may be a read error. For the CDR3, the DNA is TGCGCCAGCAGCTTGGAACTATCAAGCACAGATACGCAGTATTTT. Translation: CASSLELSSTDTQYF. V and J are TRBV5-1 and TRBJ2-3; D is unclear. CDR1 is SGHRS and CDR2 is YFSETQ in the germline V gene. CDR3 size: 15 residues. V was pared by 0 bases and J by 0 bases, with 8 bases between.

The rearrangement uses TRBV2 and TRBJ2-2, with no clear D. CDR1 SNHLY and CDR2 FYNNEI come from the germline V gene. The CDR3 runs to 14 residues. Trimming removed 6 bases at V and 0 bases at J, with 8 bases between. CDR3 DNA sequence: TGTGCCAGCAGGTACCAGCCGAACACCGGGGAGCTGTTTTTT. Protein product: CASRYQPNTGELFF.

A word on this clonotype: At one boundary the junction diverges from the germline segment, which might be a read error. This chain joins TRBV7-7 and TRBJ2-3, with 13 bases matching TRBD2. CDR1 and CDR2 from the germline V gene are SSHAT and FNYEAQ (reference sequence). The CDR3 has 15 residues. The CDR3 region is CASSLGGLAGDTQYF. CDR3 DNA: TGTGCTAGCAGCTTAGGGGGACTAGCGGGGGATACGCAGTATTTT. Complete variable domain (other parts from reference TRBV7-7 and TRBJ2-3): GAGVSQSPRYKVTKRGQDVTLRCDPISSHATLYWYQQALGQGPEFLTYFNYEAQPDKSGLPSDRFSAERPEGSISTLTIQRTEQRDSAMYRCASSLGGLAGDTQYFGPGTRLTVL.

The sample holds a few counts of this clonotype. Here the CDR3 reads CASSVTGTNYGYTF. The DNA for the CDR3 is TGCGCCAGCAGCGTAACCGGGACAAACTATGGCTACACCTTC. The chain combines TRBV5-1 with TRBJ1-2, with a possible D match to TRBD1 (6 bases). Germline lookup yields CDR1 SGHRS and CDR2 YFSETQ. CDR3 size: 14 residues. V lost 4 bases, J lost 2 bases, and 12 bases lay in between.

This clonotype was counted at least ten times. The chain joins TRBV5-1 to TRBJ2-3; no clear D gene. V lost 3 bases and J 2 bases, leaving 13 bases between the germline ends. Germline assignment: CDR1 SGHRS and CDR2 YFSETQ. The CDR3 totals 15 residues. The CDR3 region has the DNA TGCGCCAGCAGCTCCGAGACTGGAATCACAGATACGCAGTATTTT. Its protein is CASSSETGITDTQYF. The full variable domain, in which reference TRBV5-1 and TRBJ2-3 provide the parts outside the CDR3, is KAGVTQTPRYLIKTRGQQVTLSCSPISGHRSVSWYQQTPGQGLQFLFEYFSETQRNKGNFPGRFSGRQFSNSRSEMNVSTLELGDSALYLCASSSETGITDTQYFGPGTRLTVL.

This clonotype has at least ten counts. V and J are TRBV21-1 and TRBJ2-3. TRBV21-1 is a listed pseudogene. CDR3 size: 16 residues. This CDR3 is CASSKDRRVSTDTQYF. The CDR3 bases are TGTGCCAGCAGCAAAGATCGTAGAGTGTCAACAGATACGCAGTATTTT.

This clonotype was recorded at least ten times. The V and J genes are TRBV6-5 and TRBJ2-1, with 9 nucleotides matching TRBD1. Germline assignment: CDR1 MNHEY and CDR2 SVGAGI. The CDR3 runs 14 residues. V shed 2 bases, J shed 7 bases, and the junction held 3 bases outside the gene matches. The CDR3 nucleotides read TGTGCCAGCAGTTACCGGACAGGGGCGAATGAGCAGTTCTTC. Translation gives CASSYRTGANEQFF.

This clonotype was observed at least ten times. V gene TRBV6-1 combines with J gene TRBJ1-4, with 9 nucleotides matching TRBD1. J was trimmed by 3 bases and V by 5 bases; bases with no gene match: 16. The CDR3 has 19 amino acids. The V gene's germline CDR1 is MNHNS and CDR2 SASEGT. CDR3 sequence: CASSPTQGAWGSANEKLFF. The CDR3 nucleotides read TGTGCCAGCAGTCCTACACAGGGGGCTTGGGGGTCGGCTAATGAAAAACTGTTTTTT.

The genes are TRBV20-1 and TRBJ2-7, with 8 bases identical to TRBD1. Germline values: CDR1 DFQATT, CDR2 SNEGSKA (reference sequence). V lost 5 bases and J lost 4; bases outside the gene matches: 10. CDR3 length equals 14 residues. The CDR3 protein is CSASVQDRGYEQYF. The CDR3 coding sequence is TGCAGTGCTTCGGTTCAAGACAGGGGTTACGAGCAGTACTTC.

This clonotype occurred many times. J is TRBJ1-2 and V is TRBV6-2 or TRBV6-3; possible D gene TRBD1, 5 bases. The germline V gene has CDR1 MNHEY and CDR2 SVGEGT. This CDR3 has 12 amino acids. V dropped 7 bases and J dropped 5 bases, with 11 bases sitting between them. DNA for the CDR3: TGTGCCAGCACCAGGGACGAGTATGGCTACACCTTC. Encoded protein: CASTRDEYGYTF.

The genes are TRBV7-2 and TRBJ2-5; 7 positions match TRBD1. CDR1 SGHTA and CDR2 FQGNSA come from the germline V gene. This CDR3 is built from 14 residues. With V trimmed by 5 bases and J by 6 bases, 9 bases remained unmatched. DNA for the CDR3: TGTGCCAGCAGCCAACGGGACAGAGTGAAGACCCAGTACTTC. Translated: CASSQRDRVKTQYF.